The clone carrying this T cell receptor beta chain was seen a handful of times. Antigen unknown. The CDR3 runs 13 residues. Germline V gene lookup returns CDR1 MNHEY and CDR2 SVGAGI. V lost 5 bases to trimming and J lost 9 bases; unmatched junction nucleotides: 9. This specimen belongs to a study of naive and memory T cell subsets. Findings and limits, study-wide: Naive repertoires, especially CD8, held a few larger clonotypes, possibly memory cells re-expressing CD45RA.

An equimolar mix of two oligonucleotides served as the beta constant-region primer for TRBC1 and TRBC2. The ligated cDNA underwent four PCR rounds using SP2 and nested alpha and beta constant-region primers. TCRdb itself ran the UMI-ligation and nested PCR reads through MiXCR, one entry per CDR3 protein. The sample has approximately 140,000 distinct CDR3 sequences, about 20% seen once. CD4+ T cell IFNgamma after overnight CMV lysate exposure gave donor CMV status. This chain connects TRBV6-5 to TRBJ1-1, with 7 bases that match TRBD1. The specimen was naive CD4+ T cells from blood. The origin of this receptor is a human donor in good health. The CDR3 spells CASSEGTENKAFF. CDR3 bases: TGTGCCAGCAGTGAGGGGACAGAGAATAAAGCTTTCTTT.